This T cell receptor beta chain was profiled in a study of blood T cell repertoires in COVID-19. Whole-study context: The United States, Italy and Spain were the sources of the acute and convalescent COVID-19 samples. PBMCs, B-cell-depleted T cells, or T cells were the source of the cDNA or gDNA that made up the material.

Original analysis: Estimated nucleated cell counts came from reference gene primer amplification. This table comes from immunoSEQ multiplex PCR, and its TCRdb copy is limited to in-frame clones, with some not included. The DNA gave D and trimming, while V, J and clone size come from that table. The table shows around 63,000 clones, with 72% occurring only once. One Seattle source followed patients from active infection through their disease course. Germline CDR1 reads LNHDA; CDR2 reads SQIVND (reference sequence). The junction had 9 bases not matched to a gene; V was cut back by 4 bases and J by 3 bases. CDR3 size: 15 residues.

The rearrangement links TRBV19 to TRBJ2-7; 7 nucleotides match TRBD2. The clonotype was recovered from a woman aged 70-85 years with COVID-19, enrolled during active disease. The sequenced sample consisted of peripheral blood. DNA for the CDR3: TGTGCCAGTAGTAGATCCGGGACTAAGAGCTACGAGCAGTACTTC. Encoded protein: CASSRSGTKSYEQYF.